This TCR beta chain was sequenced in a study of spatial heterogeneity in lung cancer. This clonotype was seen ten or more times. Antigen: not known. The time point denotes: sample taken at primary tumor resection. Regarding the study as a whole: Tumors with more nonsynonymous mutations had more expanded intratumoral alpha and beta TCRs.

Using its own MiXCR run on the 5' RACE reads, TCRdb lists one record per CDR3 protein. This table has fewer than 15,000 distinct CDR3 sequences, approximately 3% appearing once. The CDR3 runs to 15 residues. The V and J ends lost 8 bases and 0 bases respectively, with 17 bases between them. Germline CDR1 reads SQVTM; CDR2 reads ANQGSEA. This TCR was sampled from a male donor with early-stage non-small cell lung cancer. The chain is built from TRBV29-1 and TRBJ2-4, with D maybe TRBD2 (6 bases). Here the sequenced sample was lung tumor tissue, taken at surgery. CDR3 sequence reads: CSISFGGLAKNIQYF. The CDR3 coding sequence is TGCAGCATAAGCTTCGGGGGACTAGCCAAAAACATTCAGTACTTC.